This TCR beta chain was captured in a study of T cell repertoires in cytomegalovirus infection. TCRdb re-called the reads through MiXCR, storing one row per CDR3 protein. Of about 770,000 distinct CDR3 sequences detected, roughly 28% appear once; the ten largest clones hold about an eighth. The CDR3 covers 16 residues. V was trimmed by 2 bases and J by 3 bases, leaving 13 bases between them. CDR1 MNHEY and CDR2 SVGEGT come from the germline V gene. This clonotype was observed a handful of times. Its antigen is undetermined. The source is a human donor in good health (CMV status not recorded). Some clones in this sample may be carry-over from other donors' samples. The chain combines TRBV6-2 or TRBV6-3 with TRBJ2-2, with D perhaps matching TRBD1 (5 bases). This sample comprised cultured CD8+ T cells from PBMCs, obtained from culture after CMV antigen stimulation. CDR3 coding DNA: TGTGCCAGCAGTTACCGATGGCTAGGGGACACCGGGGAGCTGTTTTTT. As protein: CASSYRWLGDTGELFF.